This T cell receptor beta chain was documented in a study of control samples from healthy donors and cancer patients. This table comes from immunoSEQ multiplex PCR, and its TCRdb copy is limited to in-frame clones, with some not included. The sample has some 130,000 clones, 85% to 95% seen once. The CDR3 has 17 amino acids. Germline V gene lookup returns CDR1 SGDLS and CDR2 YYNGEE. V trimming: 2 bases; J trimming: 4 bases; junction bases outside the gene matches: 8. This receptor was taken from a man between 50 and 59 years old with head and neck cancer. This sequence joins TRBV9 and TRBJ2-5; 13 bases align to TRBD2. The sample consisted of PBMCs. CDR3 in DNA: TGTGCCAGCAGCGTCGGACTAGCGGGGGAAGAGGGAGAGACCCAGTACTTC. Translation: CASSVGLAGEEGETQYF.